The 18 T cell receptor beta chains below were found in one sample sequenced in a study of blood T cell repertoires in COVID-19. Clones were read by immunoSEQ multiplex PCR, and TCRdb kept only the in-frame ones, dropping some. The data show more than 150,000 clones, roughly 90% seen once. Material for sequencing was PBMCs or T cells enriched from blood (not recorded which). Receptors originate from a woman aged 50 to 65 who had recovered from COVID-19.

This sequence joins TRBV5-1 and TRBJ2-7; D gene uncertain. V lost 0 bases and J lost 2, with 6 bases in between. Germline CDR1 SGHRS, CDR2 YFSETQ. CDR3 size: 13 residues. The CDR3 region has the DNA TGCGCCAGCAGCTTGGGGCCCCCCTACGAGCAGTACTTC. This gives the protein CASSLGPPYEQYF.

This sequence joins TRBV19 and TRBJ2-1; D is perhaps TRBD2 (6 bases). The CDR3 spans 15 residues. V shed 2 bases and J shed 4 bases, with 12 bases lying between them. Per germline, CDR1 LNHDA and CDR2 SQIVND (reference sequence). The CDR3 DNA reads TGTGCCAGTAGTATAAGGGACTCCGTATACAATGAGCAGTTCTTC. The encoded protein is CASSIRDSVYNEQFF.

The chain is built from TRBV27 and TRBJ1-4, with 7 nucleotides matching TRBD1. CDR3 length equals 14 residues. V trimming: 5 bases; J trimming: 2 bases; junction bases outside the gene matches: 2. Per the germline V gene, CDR1 is MNHEY and CDR2 is SMNVEV (reference sequence). The CDR3, as DNA: TGTGCCAGCAGTCCGACAGGGACTAATGAAAAACTGTTTTTT. It yields the protein CASSPTGTNEKLFF.

This chain uses TRBV4-1 with TRBJ1-4, with D hard to call. The V gene's germline CDR1 is MGHRA and CDR2 YSYEKL. CDR3 length: 17 amino acids. V was trimmed by 5 bases and J by 5 bases, leaving 21 bases between them. For the CDR3, the DNA is TGCGCCAGCAGCAAGCGTCTGGTCGGAAGTCGGAATGAAAAACTGTTTTTT. Its translation is CASSKRLVGSRNEKLFF.

The chain couples TRBV7-9 to TRBJ1-2, with a tentative D call TRBD1 (6 bases). This CDR3 spans 13 amino acids. The germline V gene has CDR1 SEHNR and CDR2 FQNEAQ (reference sequence). V lost 6 bases to trimming and J lost 6 bases, with 14 bases between them. The DNA of the CDR3 is TGTGCCAGCAGTCCCAAACAGGGCGATGGCTACACCTTC. Its protein product is CASSPKQGDGYTF.

This chain uses TRBV6-5 with TRBJ2-5; TRBD1 matches at 10 bases. V dropped 4 bases and J dropped 4; count of bases not matched to a gene: 9. This CDR3 comprises 16 residues. The germline CDR1 and CDR2 sequences are MNHEY and SVGAGI. DNA for the CDR3: TGTGCCAGCAGTTCGTCCGGGACAGGGGCTCGAGAGACCCAGTACTTC. As protein: CASSSSGTGARETQYF.

The CDR3 reads CASRLAGGSNEQFF. DNA of the CDR3: TGTGCCTCGCGACTAGCGGGGGGAAGCAATGAGCAGTTCTTC. The chain combines TRBV3-1 (or the pseudogene TRBV3-2) with TRBJ2-1; TRBD2 matches at 13 bases. The CDR3 is made up of 14 amino acids. Germline CDR1 is LGHDT and CDR2 is YNNKEL (reference sequence). Germline trimming cut 11 bases from V and 6 bases from J; bases unmatched to any gene: 7.

The chain has TRBV21-1 and TRBJ2-5; no DNA check was done on the table's D call, TRBD2. TRBV21-1 is a recognized pseudogene. The CDR3 extends over 19 amino acids. The CDR3 DNA reads as TGTGCCAGCAGCACCCACGGGACTAGCGGGACCGGCCCCCAAGAGACCCAGTACTTC. Residues: CASSTHGTSGTGPQETQYF.

The chain has TRBV19 and TRBJ1-2; D gene ambiguous. CDR3 length equals 17 residues. The V gene lost 6 bases and the J gene lost 8 bases, with 28 bases spanning the gap. Germline loops: CDR1 LNHDA, CDR2 SQIVND (reference sequence). The CDR3 sequence: CASSSTFREVLIVGYTF. CDR3 nucleotide sequence: TGTGCCAGTAGCTCGACTTTCCGGGAAGTACTCATAGTGGGCTACACCTTC.

V and J are TRBV11-3 and TRBJ1-2, with TRBD1 matching 8 bases. This CDR3 is 14 amino acids long. Germline CDR1 reads SGHNT; CDR2 reads YENEEA. The ends lost 4 bases at V and 7 bases at J; junction bases unmatched: 8. CDR3: CASSSRTGPGGYTF. The CDR3 coding sequence is TGTGCCAGCAGCTCACGGACAGGGCCGGGTGGCTACACCTTC.

V usage is TRBV11-1 and J usage is TRBJ2-3; D is possibly TRBD2 (6 bases). Trimming stripped 4 bases from V and 3 bases from J, with 14 bases between. The CDR3 length is 15 residues. Germline V gene lookup returns CDR1 SGHAT and CDR2 FQDESV (reference sequence). The CDR3 spells CASSWPGDATDTQYF. CDR3 in DNA: TGTGCCAGCAGCTGGCCGGGAGACGCAACAGATACGCAGTATTTT.

This clone was picked up a small number of times. The CDR3 loop reads CASSGTGNQPQHF. The CDR3 DNA is TGTGCCAGCAGCGGGACAGGCAATCAGCCCCAGCATTTT. The chain has TRBV12-3 or TRBV12-4 and TRBJ1-5; 7 positions match TRBD1. The CDR3 consists of 13 residues. Germline trimming cut 6 bases from V and 2 bases from J; bases unmatched to any gene: 1.

The V and J genes are TRBV6-6 and TRBJ2-5; D may be TRBD2 (6 bases). From germline, CDR1 is MNHNY and CDR2 SVGAGI (reference sequence). The CDR3 is 14 residues long. The ends were cut back, 4 bases at V and 6 bases at J, with 15 bases in the middle. As DNA, the CDR3 is TGTGCCAGCAGTTTGGGGACTCTTGAGAAGACCCAGTACTTC. Its protein product is CASSLGTLEKTQYF.

This CDR3 is CASSPSGRYTDTQYF. For the CDR3, the DNA is TGTGCCAGCTCCCCTAGCGGGAGGTATACAGATACGCAGTATTTT. The chain carries TRBV18 and TRBJ2-3, with 11 nucleotides matching TRBD2. Germline CDR1 KGHSH, CDR2 LQKENI. After removal of 6 bases from V and 3 bases from J, the junction contained 5 bases not matched to a gene. CDR3 length: 15 amino acids.

CDR3 amino acids: CASSLRGTALLPNEKLFF. The CDR3 region has the DNA TGCGCCAGCAGCTTGAGAGGGACAGCCCTGCTGCCTAATGAAAAACTGTTTTTT. The chain carries TRBV5-1 and TRBJ1-4; TRBD1 aligns across 7 bases. This CDR3 region has 18 residues. The junction had 12 bases not matched to a gene; V was cut back by 1 base and J by 3 bases. The germline CDR1 and CDR2 sequences are SGHRS and YFSETQ.

V is TRBV9 and J is TRBJ2-5; possibly TRBD1 for D (6 bases). Trimming stripped 0 bases from V and 7 bases from J, with 10 bases between. This CDR3 has 13 amino acids. Germline V lookup: CDR1 SGDLS, CDR2 YYNGEE. In nucleotides, the CDR3 is TGTGCCAGCAGCGTAGAGGGCAGGGGGACCCAGTACTTC. Its translation is CASSVEGRGTQYF.

J is TRBJ2-5 and V is TRBV5-6; 10 positions agree with TRBD2. In germline, CDR1 is SGHDT, CDR2 YYEEEE. The CDR3 contains 16 residues. The ends lost 2 bases at V and 0 bases at J; junction bases unmatched: 4. This CDR3 is CASSFGLADHQETQYF. CDR3 bases: TGTGCCAGCAGCTTTGGACTAGCGGATCACCAAGAGACCCAGTACTTC.

The genes are TRBV5-1 and TRBJ1-2, with a possible D match to TRBD1 (5 bases). The germline V gene has CDR1 SGHRS and CDR2 YFSETQ. Trimming removed 4 bases from V and 8 bases from J, with 15 bases in between. The CDR3 extends over 13 amino acids. CDR3 region: CASSVGLLEGYTF. The DNA for the CDR3 is TGCGCCAGCAGCGTGGGACTCCTTGAAGGCTACACCTTC.